The 24 T cell receptor beta chains below were found in one sample sequenced in a study of OX40 agonist ivuxolimab in advanced cancers. Assay used: immunoSEQ multiplex PCR; TCRdb lists only in-frame clones, some missing. The sample carries about 83,000 clones, less than 95% recorded once. The source material was CD4+ or CD8+ T cells sorted from blood, sampled in a trial of the OX40 agonist ivuxolimab. Receptors were obtained from an adult with an advanced solid tumor such as melanoma, head and neck, liver or kidney cancer.

The J gene is TRBJ2-1, the V gene TRBV11-2; 9 bases line up with TRBD2. Germline trimming cut 5 bases from V and 10 bases from J; bases unmatched to any gene: 15. The V gene's germline CDR1 is SGHAT and CDR2 FQNNGV. The CDR3 runs 16 residues. The CDR3 sequence: CASSQSIAGAFMEQFF. CDR3 DNA sequence: TGTGCCAGCAGCCAATCTATAGCGGGAGCCTTTATGGAGCAGTTCTTC.

This clone was counted between two and nine times. The chain combines TRBV29-1 with TRBJ2-1; the D call may be TRBD1 or TRBD2 (5 bases each). The CDR3 runs to 14 residues. CDR1 SQVTM and CDR2 ANQGSEA come from the germline V gene. V was trimmed by 8 bases and J by 5 bases, leaving 19 bases between them. Here the CDR3 reads CSSAGRVLHNEQFF. CDR3 sequence (DNA): TGCAGCTCAGCAGGGAGAGTCCTTCACAATGAGCAGTTCTTC.

The chain is built from TRBV4-3 and TRBJ1-5; unclear D gene. In germline, CDR1 is LGHNA, CDR2 YSLEER. The germline V and J ends were trimmed by 0 bases and 6 bases, with 9 bases remaining between them. CDR3 length: 14 residues. The CDR3 bases are TGCGCCAGCAGCCAAGAGGGGTTAGGTCAGCCCCAGCATTTT. Encoded protein: CASSQEGLGQPQHF.

In this sample, this clone turned up once. The chain joins TRBV10-3 to TRBJ2-3; D not certain. The CDR3 covers 14 residues. The ends were cut back, 3 bases at V and 3 bases at J, with 10 bases in the middle. Per the germline V gene, CDR1 is ENHRY and CDR2 is SYGVKD. The CDR3 here is CAISEGGRTDTQYF. In DNA form, the CDR3 reads TGTGCCATCAGTGAAGGCGGTCGGACAGATACGCAGTATTTT.

The chain uses TRBV6-5 and TRBJ2-1; 9 bases align to TRBD2. V was clipped by 2 bases and J by 2 bases; unmatched bases: 4. CDR3 size: 16 residues. Germline lookup yields CDR1 MNHEY and CDR2 SVGAGI. CDR3 loop: CASSYVAGVPYNEQFF. For the CDR3, the DNA is TGTGCCAGCAGTTACGTAGCGGGAGTACCCTACAATGAGCAGTTCTTC.

This chain connects TRBV11-2 to TRBJ2-7; D is perhaps TRBD1 or TRBD2 (5 bases each). Trimming cost V 5 bases and J 6 bases, with 20 bases left between them. Per the germline V gene, CDR1 is SGHAT and CDR2 is FQNNGV. The CDR3 runs to 15 residues. CDR3: CASSPPSGRRGEQYF. In nucleotides, the CDR3 is TGTGCCAGCAGCCCCCCTTCGGGGCGCAGAGGCGAGCAGTACTTC. The full variable domain, rest sourced from reference TRBV11-2 and TRBJ2-7, is EAGVAQSPRYKIIEKRQSVAFWCNPISGHATLYWYQQILGQGPKLLIQFQNNGVVDDSQLPKDRFSAERLKGVDSTLKIQPAKLEDSAVYLCASSPPSGRRGEQYFGPGTRLTVT.

The chain has TRBV16 and TRBJ2-1; D not certain. CDR1 KGHSY and CDR2 FQNENV come from the germline V gene. Trimming took 3 bases from V and 14 from J, leaving 17 bases between them. The CDR3 runs to 13 residues. The CDR3, as DNA: TGTGCCAGCAGCCAGGCGGTCCGCAGTTTGGAGTTCTTC. Translated: CASSQAVRSLEFF.

The chain employs TRBV6-6 and TRBJ2-3; D not certain. Trimming removed 2 bases from V and 2 bases from J, with 2 bases in between. This CDR3 is 12 amino acids long. In germline, CDR1 is MNHNY, CDR2 SVGAGI (reference sequence). DNA of the CDR3: TGTGCCAGCAGTTACCCCACAGATACGCAGTATTTT. Protein sequence: CASSYPTDTQYF.

The table lists this clone with a count of one. CDR3 sequence reads: CASSLLQGGAGGTDTQYF. The CDR3 DNA reads as TGTGCCAGCAGCTTGTTGCAAGGGGGGGCAGGGGGCACAGATACGCAGTATTTT. This chain links TRBV7-2 with TRBJ2-3; weak D call: TRBD2 (7 bases). V lost 3 bases and J lost 1, with 20 bases in between. The CDR3 is 18 amino acids. Germline V CDR1 and CDR2: SGHTA, FQGNSA.

V gene TRBV2 combines with J gene TRBJ2-2, with D perhaps TRBD1 or TRBD2 (6 bases each). Germline V gives CDR1 SNHLY, CDR2 FYNNEI. This CDR3 is built from 14 residues. V dropped 5 bases and J dropped 4 bases, with 11 bases sitting between them. This chain's CDR3 is CASSYGGRTGELFF. DNA for the CDR3: TGTGCCAGCAGTTATGGGGGGCGCACCGGGGAGCTGTTTTTT. The entire variable domain, with the rest obtained from reference TRBV2 and TRBJ2-2, is as follows: EPEVTQTPSHQVTQMGQEVILRCVPISNHLYFYWYRQILGQKVEFLVSFYNNEISEKSEIFDDQFSVERPDGSNFTLKIRSTKLEDSAMYFCASSYGGRTGELFFGEGSRLTVL.

This clone was counted only a few times. V is TRBV4-1 and J is TRBJ2-1; D is undetermined. The CDR3 loop spans 15 amino acids. With 2 bases removed from V and 9 bases from J, the gap between germline ends came to 17 bases. CDR1 is MGHRA and CDR2 is YSYEKL in the germline V gene. CDR3 in DNA: TGCGCCAGCAGCCAACTTTCTTCCTTGGGCGGTGAGCAGTTCTTC. Translating it yields CASSQLSSLGGEQFF.

The rearrangement joins TRBV9 to TRBJ2-1; the D is unclear. The V gene's germline CDR1 is SGDLS and CDR2 YYNGEE. The CDR3 sequence is 13 residues long. The ends were cut back, 3 bases at V and 8 bases at J, with 12 bases in the middle. Written as DNA, the CDR3 is TGTGCCAGCAGCGGATACCCTGGGGATGAGCAGTTCTTC. This codes for CASSGYPGDEQFF.

The V gene is TRBV5-4, the J gene TRBJ2-1; D possibly corresponds to TRBD1 (5 bases). Trimming shortened V by 2 bases and J by 6 bases, and 9 bases separated the two germline ends. This CDR3 spans 13 amino acids. Germline V lookup: CDR1 SGHNT, CDR2 YYREEE (reference sequence). DNA of the CDR3: TGTGCCAGCAGCTTAGAAGACAGCAATGAGCAGTTCTTC. Its translation: CASSLEDSNEQFF.

This rearrangement joins TRBV25-1 to TRBJ2-5; D is undetermined. The germline CDR1 and CDR2 sequences are MGHDK and SYGVNS. V was pared by 10 bases and J by 5 bases, with 8 bases between. The CDR3 totals 10 residues. In DNA, the CDR3 is TGTGCCACCATGGGCGAGACCCAGTACTTC. Protein sequence: CATMGETQYF.

The chain recombines TRBV6-5 with TRBJ1-2, with 7 positions matching TRBD1. With V trimmed by 0 bases and J by 4 bases, 8 bases remained unmatched. CDR3 length: 16 residues. Germline V gene data show CDR1 as MNHEY and CDR2 as SVGAGI. The CDR3 bases are TGTGCCAGCAGTTACTCGGGGGACAGCCGCCCCTATGGCTACACCTTC. Protein: CASSYSGDSRPYGYTF.

The chain joins TRBV9 to TRBJ2-3; D unclear. In germline, CDR1 is SGDLS, CDR2 YYNGEE. Trimming cost V 3 bases and J 0 bases, with 5 bases left between them. This CDR3 region has 13 residues. The CDR3, as DNA: TGTGCCAGCAGCGACTCTAGCACAGATACGCAGTATTTT. Amino acids: CASSDSSTDTQYF. The variable domain in full, with the rest retrieved from reference TRBV9 and TRBJ2-3, is DSGVTQTPKHLITATGQRVTLRCSPRSGDLSVYWYQQSLDQGLQFLIQYYNGEERAKGNILERFSAQQFPDLHSELNLSSLELGDSALYFCASSDSSTDTQYFGPGTRLTVL.

This clone was picked up one time. The chain couples TRBV27 to TRBJ2-6; D possibly matches TRBD1 or TRBD2 (6 bases each). The germline V gene has CDR1 MNHEY and CDR2 SMNVEV (reference sequence). Between the trimmed V and J ends, which lost 2 bases and 4 bases, there was a span of 21 bases. This CDR3 has 19 residues. CDR3 coding DNA: TGTGCCAGCAGTTTACGCACAGGGAGGATGGGCGGGGGGGCCAACGTCCTGACTTTC. Encoded protein: CASSLRTGRMGGGANVLTF.

This rearrangement joins TRBV4-3 to TRBJ2-3, with 8 bases lining up with TRBD2. V lost 3 bases and J lost 5; bases outside the gene matches: 16. The CDR3 sequence is 18 residues long. CDR1 and CDR2 from the germline V gene are LGHNA and YSLEER. The CDR3 DNA reads TGCGCCAGCAGCCAGGGGCCCCCTGCGACTAGCGTAGGAGATACGCAGTATTTT. Translating it yields CASSQGPPATSVGDTQYF.

The chain joins TRBV14 to TRBJ2-2; unclear D gene. Germline loops: CDR1 SGHDN, CDR2 FVKESK. The CDR3 totals 12 residues. V was cut by 1 base and J by 6 bases, with 3 bases left in between. The CDR3 coding sequence is TGTGCCAGCAGCCAAGTACCCGGGGAGCTGTTTTTT. Encoded protein: CASSQVPGELFF. The full variable domain, with the rest looked up from reference TRBV14 and TRBJ2-2, is EAGVTQFPSHSVIEKGQTVTLRCDPISGHDNLYWYRRVMGKEIKFLLHFVKESKQDESGMPNNRFLAERTGGTYSTLKVQPAELEDSGVYFCASSQVPGELFFGEGSRLTVL.

This clone was found once. This chain connects TRBV6-5 to TRBJ2-1; a weak D match, TRBD2 (7 bases). Germline V gene lookup returns CDR1 MNHEY and CDR2 SVGAGI. The CDR3 covers 15 residues. Trimming removed 6 bases from V and 8 bases from J, with 20 bases in between. CDR3 DNA sequence: TGTGCCAGCAGCCGACTCCTGGGGGGGCGGGATGAGCAGTTCTTC. It yields the protein CASSRLLGGRDEQFF.

This CDR3 reads CASSEGSGRYEQYF. Here the CDR3 DNA reads TGTGCCAGCAGTGAAGGAAGCGGGAGATACGAGCAGTACTTC. V usage is TRBV2 and J usage is TRBJ2-7; 8 positions agree with TRBD2. Germline V gene sequence: CDR1 SNHLY, CDR2 FYNNEI. V lost 1 base and J lost 4; bases outside the gene matches: 3. The CDR3 sequence is 14 residues long.

This sequence joins TRBV10-2 and TRBJ1-5, with a weak D call TRBD1 (5 bases). Germline V gene data show CDR1 as WSHSY and CDR2 as SAAADI. The CDR3 has 17 amino acids. V lost 0 bases and J lost 5, with 17 bases in between. The CDR3 spells CASSESTRVAGHQPQHF. CDR3 coding DNA: TGCGCCAGCAGTGAGTCGACCAGGGTAGCGGGTCATCAGCCCCAGCATTTT.

The chain combines TRBV28 with TRBJ1-5; no firm D call. This CDR3 has 14 residues. The germline V gene encodes CDR1 MDHEN and CDR2 SYDVKM. V was clipped by 2 bases and J by 7 bases, with 12 bases between them. The CDR3 reads CASSLEGLGQPQHF. In DNA form, the CDR3 reads TGTGCCAGCAGTTTAGAAGGGTTAGGGCAGCCCCAGCATTTT.

This chain links TRBV6-6 with TRBJ2-3, with 12 bases matching TRBD2. The CDR3 runs to 16 residues. Trimming at V came to 2 bases and at J to 5 bases, leaving 5 bases not matched to a gene. Germline-derived CDR1 and CDR2 are MNHNY and SVGAGI (reference sequence). The CDR3 here is CASSYPLAGGIDTQYF. The DNA of the CDR3 is TGTGCCAGCAGTTACCCACTAGCGGGAGGCATAGATACGCAGTATTTT.